This T cell receptor beta chain was retrieved from a study of T-cell memory formation after mild COVID-19. General observations from the study: Among contracting clones, CD4+ were mainly CM/EM and CD8+ enriched in EMRA. Pre-infection memory already had some responding clones, implying cross-reactive memory joined. Whether second-wave clones peaking at day 37 were SARS-CoV-2 specific went unconfirmed.

Comments on this clonotype: As yet, its antigen is unknown.

TCRdb analysed the 5' RACE reads with MiXCR anew, one entry per CDR3 protein. The sample holds approximately 580,000 distinct CDR3 sequences, roughly 22% seen once. The sequencing input was PBMCs or a T cell subset sorted from them (not recorded which). The source of this sequence is an adult woman who had mild COVID-19 (a few samples of this study predate the infection). Cell type and time point are not known.

The CDR3 loop reads CASSYRPSGGAKNIQYF. The CDR3 DNA is TGTGCCAGCAGTTACCGTCCTAGCGGGGGAGCCAAAAACATTCAGTACTTC. The chain uses TRBV6-2 or TRBV6-3 and TRBJ2-4, with TRBD2 matching 10 bases. V lost 2 bases to trimming and J lost 0 bases; unmatched junction nucleotides: 4. CDR1 is MNHEY, CDR2 SVGEGT, per germline. The CDR3 runs 17 residues.